Listed below are T cell receptor beta chains from one sample, sequenced in a study of blood T cell repertoires in COVID-19. This table comes from immunoSEQ multiplex PCR, and its TCRdb copy is limited to in-frame clones, with some not included. This table has some 350,000 clones, around 82% appearing once. The sequenced material came from peripheral blood. These TCRs come from a man aged 25 to 45 with active or convalescent COVID-19. Both conserved end residues are part of each CDR3. D genes are given only for firm matches. Clone size is not always given. Where it is, it says once, few, many or a class for expanded clones.

clone size: once; V gene: TRBV18; CDR3 length: 14; J gene: TRBJ2-7; D gene: .; CDR3 DNA: TGTGCCAGCTCACCACCAGCGGGCCGAGGGGAGCAGTACTTC; CDR3 protein: CASSPPAGRGEQYF
clone size: once; V gene: TRBV24-1; CDR3 length: 15; J gene: TRBJ2-2; D gene: TRBD1; CDR3 DNA: TGTGCCACCAGTGACGACAGGGGGGGCACCGGGGAGCTGTTTTTT; CDR3 protein: CATSDDRGGTGELFF
clone size: .; V gene: TRBV3-1/TRBV3-2; CDR3 length: 16; J gene: TRBJ2-1; D gene: TRBD2; CDR3 DNA: TGTGCCAGCAGCCAAGATTTTCTAGCGGGGTACAATGAGCAGTTCTTC; CDR3 protein: CASSQDFLAGYNEQFF
clone size: .; V gene: TRBV28; CDR3 length: 14; J gene: TRBJ1-6; D gene: .; CDR3 DNA: TGTGCCAGCAGTCAAGACGGGGGAAATTCACCCCTCCACTTT; CDR3 protein: CASSQDGGNSPLHF
clone size: .; V gene: TRBV12-3/TRBV12-4; CDR3 length: 12; J gene: TRBJ2-3; D gene: .; CDR3 DNA: TGTGCCAGCAGTTACGGTTCAGATACGCAGTATTTT; CDR3 protein: CASSYGSDTQYF
clone size: .; V gene: TRBV7-9; CDR3 length: 14; J gene: TRBJ2-7; D gene: .; CDR3 DNA: TGTGCCAGCAGCTTAGGGGGAGCCTTCAACGAGCAGTACTTC; CDR3 protein: CASSLGGAFNEQYF
clone size: once; V gene: TRBV5-1; CDR3 length: 14; J gene: TRBJ2-7; D gene: .; CDR3 DNA: TGCGCCAGCACCTCCCTGTTGGGAGACTACGAGCAGTACTTC; CDR3 protein: CASTSLLGDYEQYF
clone size: .; V gene: TRBV28; CDR3 length: 16; J gene: TRBJ1-2; D gene: .; CDR3 DNA: TGTGCCAGCAGCACCTTGGGAGTAGCTGGGAACTATGGCTACACCTTC; CDR3 protein: CASSTLGVAGNYGYTF
clone size: .; V gene: TRBV30; CDR3 length: 16; J gene: TRBJ1-3; D gene: .; CDR3 DNA: TGTGCCTCCTCCGGGCGAGGGTACTACTCTGGAAACACCATATATTTT; CDR3 protein: CASSGRGYYSGNTIYF
clone size: .; V gene: TRBV5-1; CDR3 length: 15; J gene: TRBJ2-5; D gene: .; CDR3 DNA: TGCGCCAGCACCAGGGCCGGGACACAAGGAGAGACCCAGTACTTC; CDR3 protein: CASTRAGTQGETQYF
clone size: .; V gene: TRBV11-2; CDR3 length: 12; J gene: TRBJ2-5; D gene: .; CDR3 DNA: TGTGCCAGCAGCTCCCCCGTCTGGACCCAGTACTTC; CDR3 protein: CASSSPVWTQYF
clone size: .; V gene: TRBV10-3; CDR3 length: 13; J gene: TRBJ2-7; D gene: .; CDR3 DNA: TGTGCCATCAGCTCAGGGGGGACCTACGAGCAGTACTTC; CDR3 protein: CAISSGGTYEQYF
clone size: .; V gene: TRBV10-3; CDR3 length: 12; J gene: TRBJ2-7; D gene: TRBD1; CDR3 DNA: TGTGCCATCAGCCAGGGGGCTCACGAGCAGTACTTC; CDR3 protein: CAISQGAHEQYF
clone size: .; V gene: TRBV5-1; CDR3 length: 18; J gene: TRBJ2-6; D gene: TRBD1; CDR3 DNA: TGCGCCAGCAGCTTGTCCGGGACAGGGACCACTGGGGCCAACGTCCTGACTTTC; CDR3 protein: CASSLSGTGTTGANVLTF
clone size: .; V gene: TRBV12-1; CDR3 length: 17; J gene: TRBJ2-1; D gene: .; CDR3 DNA: TGTGCCAGCAGCTTTGAAAGTGTGACTAGCGGTTACAATGAGCAGTTCTTC; CDR3 protein: CASSFESVTSGYNEQFF
clone size: .; V gene: TRBV2; CDR3 length: 14; J gene: TRBJ1-5; D gene: TRBD1; CDR3 DNA: TGTGCCAGCACCTCCGGGACAGACAATCAGCCCCAGCATTTT; CDR3 protein: CASTSGTDNQPQHF
clone size: .; V gene: TRBV5-1; CDR3 length: 14; J gene: TRBJ2-6; D gene: .; CDR3 DNA: TGCGCCAGCAGCTCTTCTACTGGGGCCAACGTCCTGACTTTC; CDR3 protein: CASSSSTGANVLTF
clone size: .; V gene: TRBV7-7; CDR3 length: 15; J gene: TRBJ2-1; D gene: TRBD1; CDR3 DNA: TGTGCCAGCAGCCCGTCAGGGGGACCGCCTAATGAGCAGTTCTTC; CDR3 protein: CASSPSGGPPNEQFF
clone size: .; V gene: TRBV19; CDR3 length: 13; J gene: TRBJ1-2; D gene: .; CDR3 DNA: TGTGCCAGTAGTCGACAGCTTAACTATGGCTACACCTTC; CDR3 protein: CASSRQLNYGYTF
clone size: few; V gene: TRBV7-9; CDR3 length: 16; J gene: TRBJ2-1; D gene: .; CDR3 DNA: TGTGCCAGCAGCTTAGGGTCGGGGGGCCCTATTTCCGAGACGTTCTTC; CDR3 protein: CASSLGSGGPISETFF
clone size: .; V gene: TRBV5-3; CDR3 length: 10; J gene: TRBJ2-1; D gene: .; CDR3 DNA: TGTGCCAGAAGCCCTATTGAGCAGTTCTTC; CDR3 protein: CARSPIEQFF
clone size: .; V gene: TRBV2; CDR3 length: 15; J gene: TRBJ1-2; D gene: TRBD1; CDR3 DNA: TGTGCCAGCAGTGGGGGACAGGGGGCGCCCGGTGGCTACACCTTC; CDR3 protein: CASSGGQGAPGGYTF
clone size: .; V gene: TRBV12-5; CDR3 length: 13; J gene: TRBJ2-1; D gene: .; CDR3 DNA: TGTGCTAGTGGTAAACAGGGAAGTAGTGAGCAGTTCTTC; CDR3 protein: CASGKQGSSEQFF
clone size: .; V gene: TRBV7-2; CDR3 length: 17; J gene: TRBJ2-1; D gene: .; CDR3 DNA: TGTGCCAGCAGCCCAGGGGTTTGGGGGCTTGGAGGCAATGAGCAGTTCTTC; CDR3 protein: CASSPGVWGLGGNEQFF
clone size: .; V gene: TRBV21-1; CDR3 length: 16; J gene: TRBJ2-3; D gene: .; CDR3 DNA: TGTGCCAGCACCTTGGGCCCAGGGGGAAAGTTCGATACGCAGTATTTT; CDR3 protein: CASTLGPGGKFDTQYF
clone size: .; V gene: TRBV21-1; CDR3 length: 14; J gene: TRBJ2-4; D gene: .; CDR3 DNA: TGTGCCAGCAGCCAGGGACAGCCTAAAAACATTCAGTACTTC; CDR3 protein: CASSQGQPKNIQYF
clone size: .; V gene: TRBV5-1; CDR3 length: 12; J gene: TRBJ2-7; D gene: TRBD1; CDR3 DNA: TGCGCCAGCGGCCCAGGGGGAGAGGAGCAGTACTTC; CDR3 protein: CASGPGGEEQYF
clone size: .; V gene: TRBV6-5; CDR3 length: 15; J gene: TRBJ1-5; D gene: .; CDR3 DNA: TGTGCCAGCACCGGACAGCCCCCACCTAATCAGCCCCAGCATTTT; CDR3 protein: CASTGQPPPNQPQHF
clone size: once; V gene: TRBV19; CDR3 length: 16; J gene: TRBJ2-7; D gene: .; CDR3 DNA: TGTGCCAGTAGTATCGACGACAGCTCGAGCTCCTACGAGCAGTACTTC; CDR3 protein: CASSIDDSSSSYEQYF
clone size: .; V gene: TRBV5-1; CDR3 length: 15; J gene: TRBJ2-1; D gene: TRBD1; CDR3 DNA: TGCGCCAGCAGCTTCCGGGACAGGGGCCTCAATGAGCAGTTCTTC; CDR3 protein: CASSFRDRGLNEQFF
clone size: .; V gene: TRBV28; CDR3 length: 13; J gene: TRBJ2-1; D gene: .; CDR3 DNA: TGTGCCAGCAGTTTGAGGGCTTTGGAAGTAGGGATCTTC; CDR3 protein: CASSLRALEVGIF
clone size: few; V gene: TRBV12-3/TRBV12-4; CDR3 length: 13; J gene: TRBJ1-2; D gene: .; CDR3 DNA: TGTGCCAGCAGTTTAGACAGAGACTATGGCTACACCTTC; CDR3 protein: CASSLDRDYGYTF
clone size: .; V gene: TRBV4-2; CDR3 length: 16; J gene: TRBJ2-1; D gene: TRBD2; CDR3 DNA: TGTGCCAGCAGCCAAGGGATTAGCGGGGATTACAATGAGCAGTTCTTC; CDR3 protein: CASSQGISGDYNEQFF
clone size: .; V gene: TRBV6-5; CDR3 length: 14; J gene: TRBJ2-3; D gene: TRBD2; CDR3 DNA: TGTGCCAGCAACTCGGGGGGGAACCCAGATACGCAGTATTTT; CDR3 protein: CASNSGGNPDTQYF
clone size: .; V gene: TRBV5-1; CDR3 length: 16; J gene: TRBJ2-5; D gene: TRBD2; CDR3 DNA: TGCGCCAGCAGCCCGGGGACTAGCGGGGCCCAAGAGACCCAGTACTTC; CDR3 protein: CASSPGTSGAQETQYF
clone size: .; V gene: TRBV24-1; CDR3 length: 15; J gene: TRBJ2-4; D gene: TRBD1; CDR3 DNA: TGTGCCACCAGTGCCAGGACAGGGCATAAAAACATTCAGTACTTC; CDR3 protein: CATSARTGHKNIQYF
clone size: few; V gene: TRBV9; CDR3 length: 16; J gene: TRBJ2-1; D gene: TRBD2; CDR3 DNA: TGTGCCAGCAGCGTAGAAGGGACTAGCGCCTACAATGAGCAGTTCTTC; CDR3 protein: CASSVEGTSAYNEQFF
clone size: few; V gene: TRBV7-9; CDR3 length: 16; J gene: TRBJ2-2; D gene: .; CDR3 DNA: TGTGCCAGCAGCCCCCCGCGGGCAGGGAACACCGGGGAGCTGTTTTTT; CDR3 protein: CASSPPRAGNTGELFF
clone size: .; V gene: TRBV5-1; CDR3 length: 16; J gene: TRBJ2-3; D gene: TRBD2; CDR3 DNA: TGCGCCAGCAGCTTACTGGGTAGCGGGAGTTCAGATACGCAGTATTTT; CDR3 protein: CASSLLGSGSSDTQYF
clone size: .; V gene: TRBV7-9; CDR3 length: 14; J gene: TRBJ1-1; D gene: .; CDR3 DNA: TGTGCCAGCAGCTTAGGAGATTTGAACACTGAAGCTTTCTTT; CDR3 protein: CASSLGDLNTEAFF
clone size: .; V gene: TRBV12-5; CDR3 length: 14; J gene: TRBJ1-1; D gene: .; CDR3 DNA: TGTGCTAGTGCCCAGGGCACCCTGAACACTGAAGCTTTCTTT; CDR3 protein: CASAQGTLNTEAFF
clone size: few; V gene: TRBV27; CDR3 length: 15; J gene: TRBJ2-1; D gene: .; CDR3 DNA: TGTGCCAGCAGTTTATCTTTCCTGCGGAACAATGAGCAGTTCTTC; CDR3 protein: CASSLSFLRNNEQFF
clone size: .; V gene: TRBV30; CDR3 length: 15; J gene: TRBJ2-7; D gene: TRBD1; CDR3 DNA: TGTGCCTGGATAGGGTGGGAGACAGGGTCCTACGAGCAGTACTTC; CDR3 protein: CAWIGWETGSYEQYF
clone size: .; V gene: TRBV6-2/TRBV6-3; CDR3 length: 13; J gene: TRBJ2-2; D gene: .; CDR3 DNA: TGTGCCAGCAGTGGGGGGTTCACCGGGGAGCTGTTTTTT; CDR3 protein: CASSGGFTGELFF
clone size: once; V gene: TRBV30; CDR3 length: 14; J gene: TRBJ2-3; D gene: TRBD1; CDR3 DNA: TGTGCCTGGGTTCGGACAGGGCGCACAGATACGCAGTATTTT; CDR3 protein: CAWVRTGRTDTQYF
clone size: .; V gene: TRBV6-5; CDR3 length: 14; J gene: TRBJ1-2; D gene: TRBD1; CDR3 DNA: TGTGCCAGCGTCTCTGGGACAGACCTGCGAGGCTACACCTTC; CDR3 protein: CASVSGTDLRGYTF
clone size: few; V gene: TRBV3-1/TRBV3-2; CDR3 length: 13; J gene: TRBJ1-2; D gene: TRBD1; CDR3 DNA: TGTGCCAGCAGCCAAGCAGGGGGCTATGGCTACACCTTC; CDR3 protein: CASSQAGGYGYTF
clone size: .; V gene: TRBV7-8; CDR3 length: 16; J gene: TRBJ2-7; D gene: TRBD1; CDR3 DNA: TGTGCCAGCAGCCCCACGACAGGGAAAGGATCCTACGAGCAGTACTTC; CDR3 protein: CASSPTTGKGSYEQYF
clone size: .; V gene: TRBV19; CDR3 length: 13; J gene: TRBJ2-5; D gene: .; CDR3 DNA: TGTGCCAGTAGTGTCCAGGCGGGAGAGACCCAGTACTTC; CDR3 protein: CASSVQAGETQYF
clone size: .; V gene: TRBV7-9; CDR3 length: 15; J gene: TRBJ1-1; D gene: .; CDR3 DNA: TGTGCCAGCAGCTCTTATACAGGAATGAACACTGAAGCTTTCTTT; CDR3 protein: CASSSYTGMNTEAFF
clone size: .; V gene: TRBV6-6; CDR3 length: 14; J gene: TRBJ2-1; D gene: TRBD2; CDR3 DNA: TGTGCCAGCAGTTTTAGCGGGGGGGCAGGGGAGCAGTTCTTC; CDR3 protein: CASSFSGGAGEQFF
clone size: .; V gene: TRBV14; CDR3 length: 15; J gene: TRBJ2-7; D gene: TRBD1; CDR3 DNA: TGTGCCAGCAGCCAGACAGGGGCCATTTACTACGAGCAGTACTTC; CDR3 protein: CASSQTGAIYYEQYF
clone size: .; V gene: TRBV6-6; CDR3 length: 12; J gene: TRBJ1-2; D gene: .; CDR3 DNA: TGTGCCAGCAGTCCCCGCGGAGGTGGCTACACCTTC; CDR3 protein: CASSPRGGGYTF
clone size: few; V gene: TRBV3-1/TRBV3-2; CDR3 length: 16; J gene: TRBJ1-4; D gene: .; CDR3 DNA: TGTGCCAGCAGCCCAAGCCGGCGGGCAACTAATGAAAAACTGTTTTTT; CDR3 protein: CASSPSRRATNEKLFF
clone size: .; V gene: TRBV18; CDR3 length: 16; J gene: TRBJ2-5; D gene: TRBD2; CDR3 DNA: TGTGCCAGCTCACCACAACTAGCGAGATCCCAAGAGACCCAGTACTTC; CDR3 protein: CASSPQLARSQETQYF
clone size: .; V gene: TRBV4-2; CDR3 length: 14; J gene: TRBJ1-3; D gene: .; CDR3 DNA: TGTGCCAGCAGCCGGAACAGGGCTGGAAACACCATATATTTT; CDR3 protein: CASSRNRAGNTIYF
clone size: .; V gene: TRBV5-1; CDR3 length: 15; J gene: TRBJ2-4; D gene: TRBD1; CDR3 DNA: TGCGCCAGCAGCTTCTCAGGGGGTGAAGGAAACATTCAGTACTTC; CDR3 protein: CASSFSGGEGNIQYF
clone size: .; V gene: TRBV6-2/TRBV6-3; CDR3 length: 16; J gene: TRBJ2-3; D gene: TRBD2; CDR3 DNA: TGTGCCAGCAGTTACCCTAGCGGGGGGGGCACAGATACGCAGTATTTT; CDR3 protein: CASSYPSGGGTDTQYF
clone size: .; V gene: TRBV15; CDR3 length: 13; J gene: TRBJ2-2; D gene: .; CDR3 DNA: TGTGCCACCAGCACCCAGGGTAGGAGGGAGCTGTTTTTT; CDR3 protein: CATSTQGRRELFF